This section outlines one T cell receptor beta chain sequence together with its context. No cognate antigen has been identified for it. Base quality data are lacking; no much larger clone is found one base away. This specimen comes from a study of T cell repertoires in cytomegalovirus infection (dated by TCRdb to about 2019). Describing the broader study: The HLA type of each donor mattered for the analysis, because public TCR beta signatures pointed to carriage of CMV infection along with the matching HLA type.

Findings and caveats that apply to the study as a whole: Cumulative frequency of public TCR beta family members discriminated carriers of CMV infection plus the relevant HLA type in this cohort and an independent approximately 350-donor cohort. The ex vivo response was dominated by HLA-C-restricted CMV-specific TCR beta clonotypes, which also provided the single most frequent clonotype in two of eight donors.

The sequencer listed for this sample is Illumina HiSeq 1500. The raw public data were reprocessed by TCRdb itself: fastp quality trimming at Q25, MiXCR clonotype calling, in-frame beta chains only. Entries that share a CDR3 protein sequence are merged under the most common genes and DNA. Recorded for this sample are tens of thousands of distinct CDR3 sequences; approximately 22% of them occurred a single time. The leading ten clones occupy 65% to 85% of the sample. CDR3 length: 14 amino acids, cysteine to phenylalanine. Just the 42-base CDR3 DNA is kept, in frame starting at base 1. The germline V gene specifies MNHNS as CDR1 and SASEGT as CDR2. V loses 6 bases of germline sequence and J loses 9 bases, and the interval between the two ends is 18 bases.

The rearrangement combines TRBV6-1 with TRBJ2-1; perhaps TRBD1 is the D gene, with 6 bases matching. Material for sequencing was PBMCs, sequenced either directly or after in vitro stimulation (not recorded which). This clonotype was obtained from a human donor in good health (CMV status not recorded). Some clones in this sample may be carry-over from other donors' samples. The CDR3 is CASRATGRAGEQFF. The nucleotides read TGTGCCAGCAGGGCCACAGGGCGGGCGGGTGAGCAGTTCTTC.